The subject of this entry is one T cell receptor beta chain. This entry is derived from a study of blood T cell repertoires in COVID-19. Study-wide context: Material from acute and convalescent COVID-19 was sourced from the United States, Italy and Spain. PBMCs, B-cell-depleted T cells, or T cells provided the cDNA or gDNA that made up the material.

Per the original data handling: Nucleated cell counts were estimated from reference gene primer amplification. Sequencing was performed with immunoSEQ multiplex PCR; in TCRdb, only in-frame clones are kept and a portion is missing. D and trimming were read from the DNA, whereas the V and J calls and clone size are those reported in that table. Of 70,000 to 85,000 clones listed, 75% to 95% are singletons. Trimming cost V 1 base and J 6 bases, with 16 bases left between them. The CDR3 has 16 amino acids. Germline CDR1 MDHEN, CDR2 SYDVKM. The receptor's source is a woman aged 60-70 years with active COVID-19. The rearrangement joins TRBV28 to TRBJ1-5, with D possibly matching TRBD1 (5 bases). Sequenced: peripheral blood. DNA for the CDR3: TGTGCCAGCAGTTTATCATGGGGCTCTGTCCCTCAGCCCCAGCATTTT. This sequence encodes CASSLSWGSVPQPQHF.